A selection of T cell receptor beta chains follows, all from one sample in a study of T cell responses to AZD1222 COVID-19 vaccine. Assay: immunoSEQ multiplex PCR; the TCRdb copy retains only in-frame clones and omits some. The sample has 100,000 to 150,000 clones; about nine tenths are singletons. The sample consisted of peripheral blood, taken on day 0 of AZD1222 vaccination. These receptors all come from an adult in good health. CDR3s include the opening cysteine and the closing phenylalanine or tryptophan. Fields, in order: J gene, clone size, V gene, CDR3 protein. Expanded clones are given a class, and other clones once, few, many or no size at all.

TRBJ1-6 | NA | TRBV28 | CASSFRDGVSSYNSPLHF
TRBJ1-2 | NA | TRBV7-9 | CASTLRDRGRRIYGYTF
TRBJ1-5 | NA | TRBV9 | CASSVDGQSNQPQHF
TRBJ1-6 | NA | TRBV19 | CASSIGQGNSPLHF
TRBJ1-1 | few | TRBV30 | CAWSPTGANTEAFF
TRBJ1-1 | NA | TRBV28 | CASSGAGKMNTEAFF
TRBJ1-6 | NA | TRBV7-8 | CASSPRTARGNSPLHF
TRBJ1-3 | NA | TRBV7-2 | CASSSQGVGNTIYF
TRBJ2-3 | NA | TRBV20-1 | CSASIWDRGGDTQYF
TRBJ1-1 | NA | TRBV18 | CASSPGTITEAFF
TRBJ2-3 | NA | TRBV7-9 | CASSNRGLTVSTDTQYF
TRBJ1-1 | NA | TRBV28 | CASSPQHTEAFF
TRBJ2-1 | NA | TRBV2 | CASSDHLRRGRGNEQFF
TRBJ1-1 | NA | TRBV25-1 | CASSEMLRTEAFF
TRBJ1-6 | NA | TRBV2 | CASSEQRRSNSPLHF
TRBJ1-3 | NA | TRBV3-1/TRBV3-2 | CASSQPAGFSGNTIYF
TRBJ2-7 | NA | TRBV2 | CASMGEPVEQYF
TRBJ1-3 | NA | TRBV30 | CAWTGTARNTIYF
TRBJ1-5 | NA | TRBV27 | CASSPRSGFYRQPQHF
TRBJ2-4 | NA | TRBV3-1/TRBV3-2 | CASSRSGGAGNIQYF
TRBJ1-1 | NA | TRBV7-3 | CASSRPGANTEAFF
TRBJ2-3 | NA | TRBV19 | CASSIQRTGRGDTQYF
TRBJ1-4 | NA | TRBV10-3 | CAISESDRGAEKLFF
TRBJ2-3 | NA | TRBV5-1 | CASSSAGGLTDTQYF
TRBJ2-3 | NA | TRBV29-1 | CSVEDGTFSTDTQYF
TRBJ1-1 | NA | TRBV25-1 | CASSEVQGAGDTEAFF
TRBJ2-3 | few | TRBV2 | CASSDGLITDTQYF
TRBJ1-4 | NA | TRBV18 | CASSRGEKLFF
TRBJ2-6 | NA | TRBV10-3 | CATARQSSGGANVLTF
TRBJ2-1 | NA | TRBV14 | CASSRREQGGNEQFF
TRBJ1-2 | NA | TRBV28 | CASTATGGYGYTF
TRBJ2-1 | NA | TRBV29-1 | CSVRNPDRALEQFF
TRBJ2-7 | NA | TRBV7-9 | CASGLAGVSYEQYF
TRBJ1-5 | NA | TRBV24-1 | CATSAAAGGYSNQPQHF
TRBJ1-2 | NA | TRBV3-1/TRBV3-2 | CASSQETGFRGGGYTF
TRBJ1-1 | NA | TRBV5-1 | CASSSPSGGNTEAFF
TRBJ2-5 | NA | TRBV7-2 | CASSSTGWQTQYF
TRBJ1-5 | NA | TRBV6-1 | CASSENRGLNQPQHF
TRBJ1-6 | once | TRBV19 | CASSQSNQGALHF
TRBJ1-1 | NA | TRBV12-3/TRBV12-4 | CASTREGTEAFF
TRBJ2-7 | NA | TRBV30 | CAWSLTGGPYEQYF
TRBJ2-7 | NA | TRBV7-2 | CASSLTAGRSSYEQYF
TRBJ1-1 | NA | TRBV28 | CASSFTTFPYTEAFF
TRBJ1-5 | NA | TRBV19 | CASSIGVSNQPQHF
TRBJ1-1 | NA | TRBV5-1 | CASSKDSMNTEAFF
TRBJ1-1 | NA | TRBV18 | CASSPSAWGQAFF
TRBJ1-5 | once | TRBV28 | CASSSRTGPRPQHF
TRBJ2-1 | NA | TRBV7-9 | CASSLPPRLAGVRNEQFF
TRBJ1-6 | NA | TRBV5-4 | CASSLQGGNSPLHF
TRBJ2-7 | NA | TRBV19 | CASSNPDPYEQYF
TRBJ2-7 | NA | TRBV5-1 | CASSRDVGGYEQYF
TRBJ2-1 | NA | TRBV6-2/TRBV6-3 | CASSYRRGVKSSYNEQFF
TRBJ2-5 | NA | TRBV7-3 | CASSLGGRWETQYF
TRBJ1-1 | NA | TRBV6-5 | CASRSTGTEAFF
TRBJ2-7 | few | TRBV4-1 | CASSQGIAYEQYF
TRBJ2-5 | NA | TRBV28 | CASSTSWGAETQYF
TRBJ1-2 | NA | TRBV11-2 | CASSFTGGTYGYTF
TRBJ2-5 | NA | TRBV11-2 | CASSLRDREDWVETQYF
TRBJ2-7 | NA | TRBV9 | CASSVGVGSYEQYF